Below are 9 T cell receptor beta chains sequenced from a single sample in a study of siplizumab effects on memory and regulatory T cells. Using immunoSEQ multiplex PCR, the repertoire was profiled, and TCRdb retains in-frame clones only, with some absent. The sample lists roughly 82,000 clones, 87% seen once, with roughly 1.5% in the top ten. The specimen sequenced was Tregs sorted from blood. The source of these receptors is a human donor in good health.

This clone was seen just once. The V and J genes are TRBV7-9 and TRBJ2-1, with 9 bases identical to TRBD2. The V gene end was trimmed by 5 bases and the J gene end by 7 bases; junction bases not matched to a gene: 12. Germline V gives CDR1 SEHNR, CDR2 FQNEAQ (reference sequence). This CDR3 has 16 amino acids. CDR3 in DNA: TGTGCCAGCAGCCCGGGACTAGCCCTTGGGGTGAATGAGCAGTTCTTC. Translating it yields CASSPGLALGVNEQFF.

The chain is built from TRBV11-3 and TRBJ2-7; 8 bases are a match to TRBD1. The junction had 8 bases not matched to a gene; V was cut back by 8 bases and J by 2 bases. Germline CDR1 and CDR2: SGHNT and YENEEA. The CDR3 has 14 amino acids. This CDR3 is CASAAQGAAYEQYF. DNA of the CDR3: TGTGCCAGCGCGGCCCAGGGGGCGGCCTACGAGCAGTACTTC.

This chain connects TRBV5-6 to TRBJ2-5; D perhaps matches TRBD1 (6 bases). The ends were cut back, 5 bases at V and 5 bases at J, with 19 bases in the middle. The CDR3 totals 15 residues. Germline loops: CDR1 SGHDT, CDR2 YYEEEE. CDR3: CASSFERDTRETQYF. DNA for the CDR3: TGTGCCAGCAGTTTCGAGAGGGACACCCGGGAGACCCAGTACTTC.

This rearrangement joins TRBV18 to TRBJ1-1; no definite D call. Trimming removed 0 bases at V and 1 base at J, with 9 bases between. The CDR3 extends over 15 amino acids. Germline CDR1 KGHSH, CDR2 LQKENI. The CDR3 loop reads CASSPPNMRNTEAFF. The CDR3 nucleotides read TGTGCCAGCTCACCACCGAACATGCGGAACACTGAAGCTTTCTTT.

The chain employs TRBV15 and TRBJ1-4, with D maybe TRBD1 (6 bases). Germline V gives CDR1 LNHNV, CDR2 YYDKDF (reference sequence). The CDR3 runs to 15 residues. Deletions cut 3 bases from V and 8 bases from J, with 16 bases between. CDR3 coding DNA: TGTGCCACCAGCAGTTCGTCAGGGGTCGGAGAAAAACTGTTTTTT. The encoded protein is CATSSSSGVGEKLFF.

The rearrangement uses TRBV5-6 and TRBJ2-1, with TRBD2 matching 10 bases. Per germline, CDR1 SGHDT and CDR2 YYEEEE. This CDR3 is built from 15 residues. V shed 4 bases, J shed 12 bases, and the junction held 13 bases outside the gene matches. The CDR3 loop reads CASSPDMLAGASQFF. CDR3 nucleotides: TGTGCCAGCAGCCCCGATATGCTAGCGGGGGCGTCGCAGTTCTTC.

The chain's CDR3 is CASSLDSSVGGNTIYF. The CDR3 DNA is TGTGCCAGCAGCTTAGACAGCTCCGTCGGTGGAAACACCATATATTTT. V is TRBV7-3 and J is TRBJ1-3; the D gene is possibly TRBD1 (5 bases). Trimming took off 2 bases at V and 3 bases at J, with 14 bases between the two ends. Germline CDR1 is SGHTA and CDR2 is FQGTGA. The CDR3 contains 16 residues.

The rearrangement links TRBV6-1 to TRBJ1-1, with D unresolved. This CDR3 spans 15 amino acids. Germline CDR1 MNHNS, CDR2 SASEGT. Trimming shortened V by 2 bases and J by 1 base, and 11 bases separated the two germline ends. The CDR3 spells CASSEKTRQNTEAFF. CDR3 DNA sequence: TGTGCCAGCAGTGAAAAGACCCGACAGAACACTGAAGCTTTCTTT.

The chain recombines TRBV7-2 with TRBJ2-6; D is uncertain. Germline CDR1 reads SGHTA; CDR2 reads FQGNSA. V lost 2 bases to trimming and J lost 4 bases, with 9 bases between them. The length of the CDR3 is 15 residues. The CDR3 bases are TGTGCCAGCAGCTTATCCCCTATAGGGGCCAACGTCCTGACTTTC. Translated, it gives CASSLSPIGANVLTF.